These T cell receptor beta chains were read from a single sample in a study of PD-L1 blockade in urothelial cancer. Only in-frame clones appear in the TCRdb table, and some are missing; sequencing was by immunoSEQ multiplex PCR. The sample lists 40,000 or so clones, more than 85% seen once, with about 11% in the top ten. The input for sequencing was PBMCs, taken around atezolizumab (anti-PD-L1) treatment. These receptors came from a woman between 55 and 75 years old with urothelial cancer. The conserved cysteine and the conserved F or W are not part of the CDR3 here. The D gene is left open where the match is weak.

v_call: TRBV2; j_call: TRBJ1-5; d_call: TRBD1; cdr3_aa: ASSNGQGRQPQH
v_call: TRBV7-9; j_call: TRBJ1-5; d_call: TRBD1; cdr3_aa: ASSLSGGGKGNQPQH
v_call: TRBV29-1; j_call: TRBJ2-5; d_call: TRBD2; cdr3_aa: SVEWVASGRNDRTQY
v_call: TRBV7-6; j_call: TRBJ1-1; d_call: -; cdr3_aa: ASSPNSGNTEAF
v_call: TRBV4-1; j_call: TRBJ2-3; d_call: -; cdr3_aa: ASSQAPVPSTDTQY
v_call: TRBV6-6; j_call: TRBJ2-1; d_call: -; cdr3_aa: ASSYSVEGEQF
v_call: TRBV10-3; j_call: TRBJ2-7; d_call: -; cdr3_aa: AISDRSYEQY
v_call: TRBV30; j_call: TRBJ1-1; d_call: TRBD1; cdr3_aa: AWRYQGAVTLPGTEAF
v_call: TRBV19; j_call: TRBJ2-5; d_call: TRBD2; cdr3_aa: ASSRGGDETQY
v_call: TRBV5-8; j_call: TRBJ1-4; d_call: -; cdr3_aa: ASSSTGPNEKLF
v_call: TRBV11-2; j_call: TRBJ1-1; d_call: -; cdr3_aa: ASSSWGGHAEAF
v_call: TRBV4-1; j_call: TRBJ1-4; d_call: -; cdr3_aa: ASSQDWGPRGEKLF
v_call: TRBV5-6; j_call: TRBJ1-1; d_call: TRBD1; cdr3_aa: ASSWDRETEAF
v_call: TRBV5-4; j_call: TRBJ2-1; d_call: -; cdr3_aa: ASSLPGVNEQF
v_call: TRBV28; j_call: TRBJ2-7; d_call: -; cdr3_aa: ASSLLYEQY
v_call: TRBV19; j_call: TRBJ2-2; d_call: -; cdr3_aa: ASSRPSEYNTGELF
v_call: TRBV2; j_call: TRBJ2-3; d_call: TRBD2; cdr3_aa: ASSALAGLSTDTQY
v_call: TRBV7-3; j_call: TRBJ2-6; d_call: -; cdr3_aa: ASSPAGANVLT
v_call: TRBV2; j_call: TRBJ2-7; d_call: TRBD1; cdr3_aa: ARGDRAYGQY
v_call: TRBV7-3; j_call: TRBJ2-5; d_call: -; cdr3_aa: ASSSMGHRETQY
v_call: TRBV2; j_call: TRBJ2-5; d_call: TRBD2; cdr3_aa: ASSARGGARGWETQY
v_call: TRBV5-6; j_call: TRBJ1-1; d_call: -; cdr3_aa: ASSLWQGSTEAF
v_call: TRBV5-8; j_call: TRBJ1-5; d_call: -; cdr3_aa: ASSPYAQGGQPQH
v_call: TRBV5-5; j_call: TRBJ2-1; d_call: -; cdr3_aa: ASSYRPAALTYNEQF
v_call: TRBV7-9; j_call: TRBJ1-4; d_call: -; cdr3_aa: ASSLGGTGNEKLF
v_call: TRBV15; j_call: TRBJ1-5; d_call: -; cdr3_aa: ATSRPPTDVAPQH
v_call: TRBV27; j_call: TRBJ2-7; d_call: TRBD2; cdr3_aa: ASRAVGLAGVREQY
v_call: TRBV28; j_call: TRBJ2-7; d_call: -; cdr3_aa: ASIQRPGFVFNEQY
v_call: TRBV7-8; j_call: TRBJ2-1; d_call: TRBD2; cdr3_aa: ASSLGPRLASYNEQF
v_call: TRBV5-6; j_call: TRBJ1-1; d_call: TRBD1; cdr3_aa: ASSRDRGRAF
v_call: TRBV18; j_call: TRBJ1-1; d_call: TRBD1; cdr3_aa: ASSVTGGRGTEAF
v_call: TRBV7-3; j_call: TRBJ2-1; d_call: TRBD2; cdr3_aa: ASSFLAGDYNEQF